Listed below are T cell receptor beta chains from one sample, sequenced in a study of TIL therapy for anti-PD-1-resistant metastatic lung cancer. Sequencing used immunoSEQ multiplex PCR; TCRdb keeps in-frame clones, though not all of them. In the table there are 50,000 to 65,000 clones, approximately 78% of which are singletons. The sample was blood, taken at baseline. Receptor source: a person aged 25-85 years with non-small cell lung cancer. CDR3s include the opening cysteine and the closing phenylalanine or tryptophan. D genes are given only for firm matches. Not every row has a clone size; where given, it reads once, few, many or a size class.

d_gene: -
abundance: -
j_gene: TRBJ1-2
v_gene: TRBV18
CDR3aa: CASSPRSGVDYGYTF
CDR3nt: TGTGCCAGCTCACCACGCTCAGGGGTTGACTATGGCTACACCTTC

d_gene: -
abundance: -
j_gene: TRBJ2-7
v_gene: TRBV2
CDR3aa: CASSESAQSYEQYF
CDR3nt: TGTGCCAGCAGTGAATCGGCACAGTCCTACGAGCAGTACTTC

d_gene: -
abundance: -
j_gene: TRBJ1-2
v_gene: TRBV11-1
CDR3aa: CASSPGLSNYGYTF
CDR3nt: TGTGCCAGCAGCCCCGGACTCTCTAACTATGGCTACACCTTC

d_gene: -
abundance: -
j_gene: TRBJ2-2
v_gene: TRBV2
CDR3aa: CASREGGLGTGELFF
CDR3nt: TGTGCCAGCAGGGAGGGCGGCCTGGGCACCGGGGAGCTGTTTTTT

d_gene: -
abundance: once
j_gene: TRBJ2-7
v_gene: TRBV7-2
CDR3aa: CASSPTGTSYEQYF
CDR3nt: TGTGCCAGCAGCCCTACCGGGACCTCCTACGAGCAGTACTTC

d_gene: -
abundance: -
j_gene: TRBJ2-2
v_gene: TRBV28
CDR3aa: CAIWSANTGELFF
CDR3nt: TGTGCCATCTGGAGTGCGAACACCGGGGAGCTGTTTTTT

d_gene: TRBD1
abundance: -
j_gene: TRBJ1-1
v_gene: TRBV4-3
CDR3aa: CASSQGVDRMNEAFF
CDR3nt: TGCGCCAGCAGCCAAGGCGTGGACAGGATGAATGAAGCTTTCTTT

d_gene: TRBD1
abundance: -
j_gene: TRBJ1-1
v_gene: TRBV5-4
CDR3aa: CASSELQGAHEFTEAFF
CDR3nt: TGTGCCAGCAGCGAACTACAGGGGGCGCATGAATTTACTGAAGCTTTCTTT

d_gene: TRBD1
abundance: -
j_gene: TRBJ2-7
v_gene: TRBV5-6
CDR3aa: CASSSGTGIYEQYF
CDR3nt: TGTGCCAGCAGCTCCGGGACAGGGATTTACGAGCAGTACTTC

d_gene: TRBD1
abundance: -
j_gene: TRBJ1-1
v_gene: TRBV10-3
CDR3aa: CAIHGQGARTEAFF
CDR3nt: TGTGCCATCCACGGACAGGGGGCGAGGACTGAAGCTTTCTTT

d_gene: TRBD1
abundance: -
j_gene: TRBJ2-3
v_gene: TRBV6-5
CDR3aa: CASSSLRQGLGYTQYF
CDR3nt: TGTGCCAGCAGTTCCCTCCGACAGGGGCTAGGTTATACGCAGTATTTT

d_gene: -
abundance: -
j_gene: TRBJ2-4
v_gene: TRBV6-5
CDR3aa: CASRPDSGGDIQYF
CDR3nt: TGTGCCAGCAGACCTGACAGCGGAGGGGACATTCAGTACTTC

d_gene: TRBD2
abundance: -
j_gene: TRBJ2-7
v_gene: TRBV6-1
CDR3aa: CASSELGGSSYEQYF
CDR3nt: TGTGCCAGCAGTGAACTGGGGGGGAGCTCCTACGAGCAGTACTTC

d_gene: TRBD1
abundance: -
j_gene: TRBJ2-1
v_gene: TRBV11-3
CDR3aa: CASSPQTRTGLGSNEQFF
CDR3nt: TGTGCCAGCAGCCCGCAAACCCGGACAGGGCTGGGATCCAATGAGCAGTTCTTC

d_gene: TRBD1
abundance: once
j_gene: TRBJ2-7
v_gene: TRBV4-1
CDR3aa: CASSRPDRGYEQYF
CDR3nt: TGCGCCAGCAGCCGACCGGACAGGGGCTACGAGCAGTACTTC

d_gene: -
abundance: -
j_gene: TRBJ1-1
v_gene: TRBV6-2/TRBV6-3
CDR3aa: CASSYSRNTEAFF
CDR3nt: TGTGCCAGCAGTTACTCACGGAACACTGAAGCTTTCTTT

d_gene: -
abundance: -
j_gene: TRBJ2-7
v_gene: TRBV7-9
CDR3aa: CASSASGRTYEQYF
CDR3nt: TGTGCCAGCAGCGCCTCGGGACGGACCTACGAGCAGTACTTC

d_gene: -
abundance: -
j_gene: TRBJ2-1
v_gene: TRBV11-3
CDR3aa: CASSLEGLSSYNEQFF
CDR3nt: TGTGCCAGCAGCTTAGAAGGCTTAAGCTCCTACAATGAGCAGTTCTTC

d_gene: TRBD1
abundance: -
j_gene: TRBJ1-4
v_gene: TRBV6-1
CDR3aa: CASSDHTTGNEKLFF
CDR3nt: TGTGCCAGCAGTGACCACACGACAGGGAATGAAAAACTGTTTTTT

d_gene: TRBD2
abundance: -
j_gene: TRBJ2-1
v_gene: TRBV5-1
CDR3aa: CASSLEGGEGNEQFF
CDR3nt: TGCGCCAGCAGCTTGGAGGGAGGGGAGGGCAATGAGCAGTTCTTC

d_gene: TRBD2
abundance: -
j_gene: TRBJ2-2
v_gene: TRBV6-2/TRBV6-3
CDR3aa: CASSPTSGGPNTGELFF
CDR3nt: TGTGCCAGCAGTCCCACTAGCGGGGGCCCTAACACCGGGGAGCTGTTTTTT

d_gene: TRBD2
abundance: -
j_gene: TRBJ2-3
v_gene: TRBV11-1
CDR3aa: CASSPRLAGSTDTQYF
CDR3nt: TGTGCCAGCAGCCCTAGACTAGCGGGCTCCACAGATACGCAGTATTTT

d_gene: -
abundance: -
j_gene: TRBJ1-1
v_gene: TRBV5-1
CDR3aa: CASSLYRTANTEAFF
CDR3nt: TGCGCCAGCAGCTTGTATCGGACAGCGAACACTGAAGCTTTCTTT

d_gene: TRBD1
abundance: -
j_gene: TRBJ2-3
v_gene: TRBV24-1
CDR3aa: CATSDYRGRTDTQYF
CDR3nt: TGTGCCACCAGTGATTACAGGGGGCGCACAGATACGCAGTATTTT

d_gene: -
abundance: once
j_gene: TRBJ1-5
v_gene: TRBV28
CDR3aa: CASSFGGAGNQPQHF
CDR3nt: TGTGCCAGCAGTTTCGGCGGGGCGGGCAATCAGCCCCAGCATTTT

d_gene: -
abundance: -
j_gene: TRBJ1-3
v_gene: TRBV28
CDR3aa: CASSLTSKASSGGNTIYF
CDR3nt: TGTGCCAGCAGTTTAACAAGCAAAGCCTCCTCTGGGGGAAACACCATATATTTT

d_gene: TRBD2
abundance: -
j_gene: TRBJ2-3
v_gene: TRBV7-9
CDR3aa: CASSLAFGGGEYF
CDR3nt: TGTGCCAGCAGCTTAGCTTTCGGCGGGGGGGAGTATTTT

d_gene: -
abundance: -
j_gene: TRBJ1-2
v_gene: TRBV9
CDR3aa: CASSGRGGHGYTF
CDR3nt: TGTGCCAGCAGCGGCAGGGGAGGCCATGGCTACACCTTC

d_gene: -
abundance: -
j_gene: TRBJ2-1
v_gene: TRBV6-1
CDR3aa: CASSELSLRNEQFF
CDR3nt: TGTGCCAGCAGTGAATTATCCCTTCGGAATGAGCAGTTCTTC

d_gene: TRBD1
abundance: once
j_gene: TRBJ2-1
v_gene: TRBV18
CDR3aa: CASSPGTVLYNEQFF
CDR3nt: TGTGCCAGCTCACCGGGGACAGTTCTCTACAATGAGCAGTTCTTC

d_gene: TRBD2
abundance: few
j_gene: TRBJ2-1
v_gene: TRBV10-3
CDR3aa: CAIAGGLNEQFF
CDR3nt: TGTGCCATAGCGGGGGGGCTCAATGAGCAGTTCTTC

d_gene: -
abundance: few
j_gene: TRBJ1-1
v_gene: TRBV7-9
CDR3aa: CASSRVMNTEAFF
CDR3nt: TGTGCCAGCAGCCGCGTGATGAACACTGAAGCTTTCTTT

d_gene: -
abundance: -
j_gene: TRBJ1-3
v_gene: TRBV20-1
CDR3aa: CSARTLNTIYF
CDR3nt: TGCAGTGCTAGAACCTTAAACACCATATATTTT

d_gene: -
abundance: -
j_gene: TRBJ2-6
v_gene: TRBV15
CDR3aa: CATSRNLASGANVLTF
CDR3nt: TGTGCCACCAGCAGAAACTTAGCGTCCGGGGCCAACGTCCTGACTTTC

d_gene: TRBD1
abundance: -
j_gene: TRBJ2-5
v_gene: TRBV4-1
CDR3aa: CASTLTGVETQYF
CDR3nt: TGCGCCAGCACCCTGACAGGGGTAGAGACCCAGTACTTC

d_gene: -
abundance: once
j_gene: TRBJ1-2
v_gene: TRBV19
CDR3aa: CASSTYDGYTF
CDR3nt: TGTGCCAGTAGTACGTATGATGGCTACACCTTC

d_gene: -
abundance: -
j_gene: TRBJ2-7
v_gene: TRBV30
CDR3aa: CAWSVGVSYEQYF
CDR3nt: TGTGCCTGGAGTGTAGGGGTCTCCTACGAGCAGTACTTC

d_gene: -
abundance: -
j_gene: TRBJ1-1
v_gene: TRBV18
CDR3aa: CASSPAGRVNTEAFF
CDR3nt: TGTGCCAGCTCACCAGCCGGGAGAGTGAACACTGAAGCTTTCTTT

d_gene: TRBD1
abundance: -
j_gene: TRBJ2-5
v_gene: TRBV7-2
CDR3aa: CASSPGQRQETQYF
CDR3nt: TGTGCCAGCAGTCCGGGACAGCGACAAGAGACCCAGTACTTC

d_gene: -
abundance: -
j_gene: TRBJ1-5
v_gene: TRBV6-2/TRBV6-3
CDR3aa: CASSYDLSNQPQHF
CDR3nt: TGTGCCAGCAGTTACGACCTTTCGAACCAGCCCCAGCATTTT

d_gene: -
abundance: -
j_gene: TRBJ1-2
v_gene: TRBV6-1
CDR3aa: CASSDTWVDGYTF
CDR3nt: TGTGCCAGCAGTGATACATGGGTGGATGGCTACACCTTC

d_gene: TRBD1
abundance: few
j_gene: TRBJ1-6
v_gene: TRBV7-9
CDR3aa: CASSIPGQGSPLHF
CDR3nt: TGTGCCAGCAGCATCCCGGGACAGGGATCACCCCTCCACTTT

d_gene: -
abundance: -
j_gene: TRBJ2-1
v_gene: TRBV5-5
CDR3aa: CASSFSLSGSSSYNEQFF
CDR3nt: TGTGCCAGCAGCTTTTCTTTATCGGGGAGCTCCTCCTACAATGAGCAGTTCTTC

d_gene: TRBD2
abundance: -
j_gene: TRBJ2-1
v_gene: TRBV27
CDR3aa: CASSGLLSGGAYNEQFF
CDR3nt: TGTGCCAGCAGTGGGTTACTTAGCGGGGGGGCCTACAATGAGCAGTTCTTC

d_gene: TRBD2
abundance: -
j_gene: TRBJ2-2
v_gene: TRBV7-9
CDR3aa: CASSLEAGGLAGELFF
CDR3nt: TGTGCCAGCAGCTTAGAAGCGGGAGGGTTGGCCGGGGAGCTGTTTTTT

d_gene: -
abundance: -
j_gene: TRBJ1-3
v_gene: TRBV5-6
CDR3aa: CASSPPGRPVYTIYF
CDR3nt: TGTGCCAGCAGCCCCCCGGGGCGGCCAGTATACACCATATATTTT

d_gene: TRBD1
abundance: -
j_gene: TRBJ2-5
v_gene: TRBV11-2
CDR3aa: CASSPTGGQETQYF
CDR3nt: TGTGCCAGCAGCCCAACAGGGGGCCAAGAGACCCAGTACTTC

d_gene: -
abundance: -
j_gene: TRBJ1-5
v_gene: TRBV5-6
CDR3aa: CASSFRQEKLSQHF
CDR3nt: TGTGCCAGCAGCTTTCGACAGGAAAAGTTGTCCCAGCATTTT

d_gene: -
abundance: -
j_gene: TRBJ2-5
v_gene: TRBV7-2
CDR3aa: CASSSGVAYQETQYF
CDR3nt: TGTGCCAGCAGCTCCGGTGTAGCGTACCAAGAGACCCAGTACTTC

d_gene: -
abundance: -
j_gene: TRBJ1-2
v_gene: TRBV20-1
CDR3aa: CSARVTPSMTF
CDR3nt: TGCAGTGCTAGAGTGACCCCGAGTATGACCTTC

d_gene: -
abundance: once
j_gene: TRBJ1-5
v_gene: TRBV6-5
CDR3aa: CARGEEHQPQHF
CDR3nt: TGTGCCCGGGGTGAGGAGCATCAGCCCCAGCATTTT

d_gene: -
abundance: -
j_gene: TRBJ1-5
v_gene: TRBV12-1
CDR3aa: CASTLTGVWQPQHF
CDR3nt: TGTGCCAGCACCCTAACAGGGGTTTGGCAGCCCCAGCATTTT

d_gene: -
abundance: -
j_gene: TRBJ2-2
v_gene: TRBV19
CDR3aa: CASRLTGELFF
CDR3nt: TGTGCCAGTAGATTGACCGGGGAGCTGTTTTTT

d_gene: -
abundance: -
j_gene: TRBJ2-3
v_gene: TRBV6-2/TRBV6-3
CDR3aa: CASSYEDGGGDTQYF
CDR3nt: TGTGCCAGCAGTTACGAGGACGGGGGAGGTGATACGCAGTATTTT

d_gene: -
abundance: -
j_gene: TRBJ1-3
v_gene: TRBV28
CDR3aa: CASITPSGSGNTIYF
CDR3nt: TGTGCCAGCATAACGCCGTCGGGGTCTGGAAACACCATATATTTT

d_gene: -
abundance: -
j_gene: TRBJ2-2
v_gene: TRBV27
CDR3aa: CASSFWNTGELFF
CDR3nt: TGTGCCAGCAGTTTTTGGAACACCGGGGAGCTGTTTTTT